A single sample gave rise to the 8 T cell receptor beta chains below, sequenced in a study of blood T cell repertoires in COVID-19. Generated by immunoSEQ multiplex PCR, the TCRdb table keeps only in-frame clones and is missing some. The repertoire consists of about 190,000 clones, with 86% occurring once and the leading ten covering about 6%. Sequenced sample: PBMCs or T cells enriched from blood (not recorded which). These receptor sequences come from a man aged 40-50 years with acute COVID-19.

This chain joins TRBV29-1 and TRBJ2-5, with D perhaps matching TRBD2 (5 bases). V was cut by 7 bases and J by 5 bases, with 14 bases left in between. Germline CDR1 SQVTM, CDR2 ANQGSEA. The CDR3 is made up of 12 amino acids. CDR3 amino acids: CSGGPGPETQYF. CDR3 DNA: TGCAGCGGCGGGCCGGGCCCCGAGACCCAGTACTTC. The full variable domain, completed using reference TRBV29-1 and TRBJ2-5, is SAVISQKPSRDICQRGTSLTIQCQVDSQVTMMFWYRQQPGQSLTLIATANQGSEATYESGFVIDKFPISRPNLTFSTLTVSNMSPEDSSIYLCSGGPGPETQYFGPGTRLLVL.

This clone was picked up one time. The V call is TRBV4-2, the J call TRBJ2-3; 12 bases fit TRBD2. Germline lookup yields CDR1 LGHNA and CDR2 YNFKEQ. This CDR3 comprises 18 residues. Germline trimming cut 3 bases from V and 5 bases from J; bases unmatched to any gene: 12. The CDR3 DNA sequence: TGTGCCAGCAGCCACGAAGCTAGCGGGAGGGATCGGGGAGATACGCAGTATTTT. This encodes CASSHEASGRDRGDTQYF.

This clone was seen once. The chain couples TRBV21-1 to TRBJ1-1; TRBD1 is the table's D call and was not checked against the DNA. TRBV21-1 is a recognized pseudogene. This CDR3 is 18 amino acids long. CDR3 DNA sequence: TGTGCCAGCAGCACGAAACGTCCAGGGGGTCCCAAGGGAACTGAAGCTTTCTTT. Encoded protein: CASSTKRPGGPKGTEAFF.

This clone was seen just once. The CDR3 coding sequence is TGTGCCACCAGCAGAGCGACTAGCGCCGGCACAGATACGCAGTATTTT. Its translation: CATSRATSAGTDTQYF. This rearrangement joins TRBV15 to TRBJ2-3, with 8 bases identical to TRBD2. Germline lookup yields CDR1 LNHNV and CDR2 YYDKDF (reference sequence). Germline trimming cut 1 base from V and 1 base from J; bases unmatched to any gene: 4. The CDR3 is 16 residues long.

In nucleotides, the CDR3 is TGTGCCAGCAGCTACGGCACAGCCAATCAGCCCCAGCATTTT. It translates to CASSYGTANQPQHF. V and J are TRBV7-9 and TRBJ1-5; D is ambiguous. Germline CDR1 and CDR2: SEHNR and FQNEAQ (reference sequence). V shed 4 bases and J shed 3 bases, with 10 bases lying between them. CDR3 size: 14 residues.

The chain joins TRBV11-2 to TRBJ1-6, with unresolved D. Germline CDR1 reads SGHAT; CDR2 reads FQNNGV. The CDR3 sequence is 17 residues long. V was clipped by 5 bases and J by 0 bases, with 14 bases between them. The CDR3 nucleotides are TGTGCCAGCAGCCATGACACGCCGAGCTCCTATAATTCACCCCTCCACTTT. Translating it yields CASSHDTPSSYNSPLHF. Full variable domain (missing parts from reference TRBV11-2 and TRBJ1-6): EAGVAQSPRYKIIEKRQSVAFWCNPISGHATLYWYQQILGQGPKLLIQFQNNGVVDDSQLPKDRFSAERLKGVDSTLKIQPAKLEDSAVYLCASSHDTPSSYNSPLHFGNGTRLTVT.

The rearrangement links TRBV30 to TRBJ1-2; 12 bases fit TRBD1. The V and J ends lost 3 bases and 2 bases, in that order; junction bases with no gene match: 1. The CDR3 has 14 amino acids. Germline V CDR1 and CDR2: GTSNPN, SVGIG (reference sequence). In nucleotides, the CDR3 is TGTGCCTGGAGAGGGACAGGGGGCAACTATGGCTACACCTTC. Amino acids: CAWRGTGGNYGYTF.

The chain couples TRBV12-3 or TRBV12-4 to TRBJ2-3; 8 bases are shared with TRBD1. V shed 7 bases, J shed 5 bases, and the junction held 5 bases outside the gene matches. The length of the CDR3 is 13 residues. The CDR3 bases are TGTGCCAGCAATAGACAGGGGATAGATACGCAGTATTTT. Protein product: CASNRQGIDTQYF.